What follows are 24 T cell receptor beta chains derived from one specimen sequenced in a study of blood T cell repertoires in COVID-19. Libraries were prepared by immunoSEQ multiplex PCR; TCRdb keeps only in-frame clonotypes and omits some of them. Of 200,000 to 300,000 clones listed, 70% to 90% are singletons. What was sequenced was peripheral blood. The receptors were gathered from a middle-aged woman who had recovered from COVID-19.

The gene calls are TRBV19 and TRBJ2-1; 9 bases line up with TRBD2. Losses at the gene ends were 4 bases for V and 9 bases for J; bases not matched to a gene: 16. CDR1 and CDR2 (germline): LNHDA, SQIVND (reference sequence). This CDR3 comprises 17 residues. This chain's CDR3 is CASSNPLAGGPVGEQFF. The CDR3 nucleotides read TGTGCCAGTAGTAACCCCCTGGCGGGAGGGCCCGTAGGTGAGCAGTTCTTC.

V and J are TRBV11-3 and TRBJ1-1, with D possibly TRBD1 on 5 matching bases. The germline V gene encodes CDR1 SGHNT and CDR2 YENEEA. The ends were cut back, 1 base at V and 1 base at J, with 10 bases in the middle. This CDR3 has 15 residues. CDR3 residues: CASSLGRGENTEAFF. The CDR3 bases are TGTGCCAGCAGCTTAGGACGGGGGGAGAACACTGAAGCTTTCTTT.

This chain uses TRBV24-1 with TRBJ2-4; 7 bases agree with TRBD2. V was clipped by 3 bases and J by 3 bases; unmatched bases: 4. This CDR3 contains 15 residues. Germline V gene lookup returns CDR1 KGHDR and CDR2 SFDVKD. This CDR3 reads CATSDTGGGKNIQYF. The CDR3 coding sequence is TGTGCCACCAGTGATACTGGGGGGGGCAAAAACATTCAGTACTTC.

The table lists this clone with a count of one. The CDR3, as DNA: TGTGCCTCTTCGGCAGGGGCCTCTGGGGCCAACGTCCTGACTTTC. Translation: CASSAGASGANVLTF. The rearrangement joins TRBV19 to TRBJ2-6; D perhaps matches TRBD1 (6 bases). The CDR3 runs 15 residues. CDR1 and CDR2 (germline): LNHDA, SQIVND (reference sequence). V was shortened by 11 bases and J by 0 bases, with 14 bases between the two germline ends.

The CDR3 nucleotides read TGCGCCAGCAGCCAAGAGGGAGGCAGCGCGACCCAGCATTTT. It specifies CASSQEGGSATQHF. The chain employs TRBV4-1 and TRBJ1-5; D is unclear. The CDR3 contains 14 residues. Trimming took 0 bases from V and 11 from J, leaving 14 bases between them. In germline, CDR1 is MGHRA, CDR2 YSYEKL.

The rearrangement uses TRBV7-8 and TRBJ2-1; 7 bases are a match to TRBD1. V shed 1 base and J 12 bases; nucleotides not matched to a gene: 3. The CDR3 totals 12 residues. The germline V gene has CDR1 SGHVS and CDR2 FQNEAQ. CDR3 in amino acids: CASSLGAGGQFF. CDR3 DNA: TGTGCCAGCAGCTTAGGGGCAGGGGGGCAGTTCTTC.

CDR3 protein: CAWSGEPGIQYF. DNA for the CDR3: TGTGCCTGGAGTGGGGAGCCTGGTATTCAGTACTTC. This chain uses TRBV30 with TRBJ2-4; a possible D gene is TRBD2 (5 bases). The CDR3 sequence is 12 residues long. Germline assignment: CDR1 GTSNPN and CDR2 SVGIG (reference sequence). V was clipped by 1 base and J by 10 bases, with 11 bases between them.

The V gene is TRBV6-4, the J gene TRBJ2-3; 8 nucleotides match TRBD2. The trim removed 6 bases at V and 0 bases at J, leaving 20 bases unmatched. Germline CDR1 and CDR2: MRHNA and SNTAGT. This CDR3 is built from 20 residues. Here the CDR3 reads CASRGQGGLAGPSSTDTQYF. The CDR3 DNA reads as TGTGCCAGCAGGGGCCAAGGGGGGCTAGCGGGCCCCTCTAGCACAGATACGCAGTATTTT.

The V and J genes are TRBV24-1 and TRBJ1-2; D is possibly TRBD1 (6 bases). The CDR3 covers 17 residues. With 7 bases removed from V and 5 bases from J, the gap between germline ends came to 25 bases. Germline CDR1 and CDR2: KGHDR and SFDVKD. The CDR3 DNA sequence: TGTGCCACCAGCTCGGGGTCCTTGACAGGAGCCGTATATGGCTACACCTTC. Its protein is CATSSGSLTGAVYGYTF.

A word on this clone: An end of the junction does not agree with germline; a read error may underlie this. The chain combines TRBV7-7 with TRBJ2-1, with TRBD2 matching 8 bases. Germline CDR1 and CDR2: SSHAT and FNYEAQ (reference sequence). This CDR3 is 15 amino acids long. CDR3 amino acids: CASSQRESAYNEQFF. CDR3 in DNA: TGTGCTAGCAGCCAGCGGGAGTCCGCCTACAATGAGCAGTTCTTC.

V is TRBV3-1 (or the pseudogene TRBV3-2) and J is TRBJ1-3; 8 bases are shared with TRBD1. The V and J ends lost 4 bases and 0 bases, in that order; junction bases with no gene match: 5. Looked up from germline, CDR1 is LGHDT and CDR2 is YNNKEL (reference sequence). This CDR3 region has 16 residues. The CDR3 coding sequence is TGTGCCAGCAGCCGAACCCAGGGGGCCTCTGGAAACACCATATATTTT. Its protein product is CASSRTQGASGNTIYF.

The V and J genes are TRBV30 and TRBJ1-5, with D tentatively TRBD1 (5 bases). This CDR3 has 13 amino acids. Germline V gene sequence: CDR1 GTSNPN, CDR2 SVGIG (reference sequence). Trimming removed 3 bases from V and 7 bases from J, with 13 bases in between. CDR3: CAWSVAGQQPQHF. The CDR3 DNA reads TGTGCCTGGAGCGTAGCGGGGCAGCAGCCCCAGCATTTT.

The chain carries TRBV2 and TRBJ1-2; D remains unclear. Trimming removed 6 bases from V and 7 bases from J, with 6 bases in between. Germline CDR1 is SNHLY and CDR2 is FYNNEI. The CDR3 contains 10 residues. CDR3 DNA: TGTGCCAGCAGGGGCCCTGGCTACACCTTC. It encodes CASRGPGYTF.

The CDR3 region is CASSPGTAPDNSPLHF. Written as DNA, the CDR3 is TGTGCCAGCTCACCCGGGACAGCACCAGATAATTCACCCCTCCACTTT. V gene TRBV18 combines with J gene TRBJ1-6; 7 nucleotides match TRBD1. The trim removed 3 bases at V and 5 bases at J, leaving 7 bases unmatched. CDR3 length: 16 amino acids. Germline CDR1 and CDR2: KGHSH and LQKENI.

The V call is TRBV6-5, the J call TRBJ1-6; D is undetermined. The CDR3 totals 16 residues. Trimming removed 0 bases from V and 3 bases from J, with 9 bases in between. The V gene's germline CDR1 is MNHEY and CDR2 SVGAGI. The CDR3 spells CASSYSGSGYNSPLHF. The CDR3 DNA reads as TGTGCCAGCAGTTACTCAGGCAGCGGCTATAATTCACCCCTCCACTTT.

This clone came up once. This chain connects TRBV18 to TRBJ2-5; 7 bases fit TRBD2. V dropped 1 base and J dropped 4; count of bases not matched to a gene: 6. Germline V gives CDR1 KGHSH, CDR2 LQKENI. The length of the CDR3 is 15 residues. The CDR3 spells CASSPREGRGETQYF. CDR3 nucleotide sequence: TGTGCCAGCTCACCACGGGAGGGCCGGGGAGAGACCCAGTACTTC.

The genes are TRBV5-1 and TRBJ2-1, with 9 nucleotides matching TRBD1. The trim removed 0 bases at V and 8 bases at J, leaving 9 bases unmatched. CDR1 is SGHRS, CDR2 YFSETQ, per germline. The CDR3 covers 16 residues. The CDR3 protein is CASSLGGQGWLHEQFF. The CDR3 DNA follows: TGCGCCAGCAGCTTGGGGGGACAGGGATGGTTGCATGAGCAGTTCTTC.

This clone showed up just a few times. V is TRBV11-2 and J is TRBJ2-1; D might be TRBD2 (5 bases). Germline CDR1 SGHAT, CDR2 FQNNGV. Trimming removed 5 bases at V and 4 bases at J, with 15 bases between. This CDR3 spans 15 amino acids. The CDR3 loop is CASSPRATQYNEQFF. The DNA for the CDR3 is TGTGCCAGCAGCCCGAGGGCTACTCAGTACAATGAGCAGTTCTTC.

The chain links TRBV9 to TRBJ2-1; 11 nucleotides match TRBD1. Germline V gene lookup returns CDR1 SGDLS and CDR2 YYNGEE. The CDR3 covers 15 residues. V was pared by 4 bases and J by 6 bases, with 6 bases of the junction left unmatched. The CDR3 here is CASSPPGTGGNEQFF. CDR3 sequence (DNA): TGTGCCAGCAGCCCTCCGGGGACAGGGGGCAATGAGCAGTTCTTC.

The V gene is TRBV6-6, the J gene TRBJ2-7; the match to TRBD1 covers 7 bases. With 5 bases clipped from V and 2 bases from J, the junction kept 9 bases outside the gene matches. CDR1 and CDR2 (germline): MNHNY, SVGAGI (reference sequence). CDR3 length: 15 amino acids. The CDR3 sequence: CASSTPDRPTYEQYF. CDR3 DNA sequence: TGTGCCAGCAGTACCCCGGACAGGCCAACCTACGAGCAGTACTTC.

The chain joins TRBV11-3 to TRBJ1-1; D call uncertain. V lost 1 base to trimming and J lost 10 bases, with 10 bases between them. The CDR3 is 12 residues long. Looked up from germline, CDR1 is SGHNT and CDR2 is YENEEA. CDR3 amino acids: CASSLATRGAFF. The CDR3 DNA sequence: TGTGCCAGCAGCTTAGCCACCCGGGGAGCTTTCTTT.

The CDR3 loop is CAKRQYSNQPQHF. CDR3 nucleotide sequence: TGTGCCAAGAGACAGTATAGCAATCAGCCCCAGCATTTT. This chain joins TRBV19 and TRBJ1-5, with D tentatively TRBD1 (5 bases). Trimming removed 10 bases from V and 0 bases from J, with 10 bases in between. In germline, CDR1 is LNHDA, CDR2 SQIVND (reference sequence). This CDR3 has 13 residues.

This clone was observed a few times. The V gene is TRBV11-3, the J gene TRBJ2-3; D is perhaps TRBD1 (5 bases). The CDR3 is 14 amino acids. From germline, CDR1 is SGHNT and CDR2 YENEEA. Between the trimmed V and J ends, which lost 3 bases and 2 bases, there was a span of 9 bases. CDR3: CASSFGRDTDTQYF. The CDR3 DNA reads TGTGCCAGCAGCTTTGGCAGGGACACAGATACGCAGTATTTT.

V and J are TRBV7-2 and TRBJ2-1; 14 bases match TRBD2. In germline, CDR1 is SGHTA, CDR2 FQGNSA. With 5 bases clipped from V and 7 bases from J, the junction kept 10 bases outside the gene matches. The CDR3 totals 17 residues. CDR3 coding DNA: TGTGCCAGCAGCCAAGGACTAGCGGGAGGTCCGGGGAATGAGCAGTTCTTC. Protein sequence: CASSQGLAGGPGNEQFF.